The 22 T cell receptor beta chains given below trace back to one sample, sequenced in a study of cytomegalovirus exposure and HLA in healthy donors. TCRdb's table, derived via immunoSEQ multiplex PCR, lists solely in-frame clones and lacks some. The table includes a few hundred thousand clones, over 70% detected once. Sample: PBMCs. The receptors derive from a woman aged 25 to 39 in good health and CMV-seropositive.

This rearrangement joins TRBV6-1 to TRBJ2-1; the D gene is possibly TRBD1 (6 bases). Between the trimmed V and J ends, which lost 8 bases and 15 bases, there was a span of 14 bases. The CDR3 spans 10 residues. Per the germline V gene, CDR1 is MNHNS and CDR2 is SASEGT. In nucleotides, the CDR3 is TGTGCCAGCGTTCGGGACAAGGCGTTCTTC. This codes for CASVRDKAFF.

This clone was counted only a few times. This chain links TRBV30 with TRBJ1-2; unclear D gene. The CDR3 is 12 amino acids. Germline CDR1 reads GTSNPN; CDR2 reads SVGIG (reference sequence). Trimming removed 5 bases at V and 8 bases at J, with 15 bases between. CDR3 sequence reads: CAWRAGVGGYTF. The CDR3 DNA reads as TGTGCCTGGCGAGCTGGGGTGGGAGGCTACACCTTC.

The rearrangement uses TRBV5-1 and TRBJ2-7; tentatively, D is TRBD2 (7 bases). V lost 2 bases and J lost 1, with 13 bases in between. CDR3 size: 15 residues. The germline V gene has CDR1 SGHRS and CDR2 YFSETQ. The CDR3 nucleotides read TGCGCCAGCAGCTTACAGGGAGGGTTTTCCTACGAGCAGTACTTC. Residues: CASSLQGGFSYEQYF.

CDR3 DNA: TGCGCCAGCAGCGTAGATACCAACACTGAAGCTTTCTTT. It encodes CASSVDTNTEAFF. The chain links TRBV5-1 to TRBJ1-1, with no clear D. The CDR3 runs 13 residues. Germline V gives CDR1 SGHRS, CDR2 YFSETQ. The V gene lost 4 bases and the J gene lost 2 bases, with 9 bases spanning the gap. Complete variable domain (other parts from reference TRBV5-1 and TRBJ1-1): KAGVTQTPRYLIKTRGQQVTLSCSPISGHRSVSWYQQTPGQGLQFLFEYFSETQRNKGNFPGRFSGRQFSNSRSEMNVSTLELGDSALYLCASSVDTNTEAFFGQGTRLTVV.

The genes are TRBV10-3 and TRBJ1-1; 8 bases line up with TRBD1. Germline trimming cut 6 bases from V and 3 bases from J; bases unmatched to any gene: 3. Germline V gene sequence: CDR1 ENHRY, CDR2 SYGVKD. The CDR3 has 13 amino acids. The CDR3 nucleotides are TGTGCCATCAGGTTGGACAGGGACACTGAAGCTTTCTTT. Its translation: CAIRLDRDTEAFF.

The chain carries TRBV28 and TRBJ2-7, with D possibly being TRBD1 (6 bases). This CDR3 comprises 15 residues. Between the trimmed V and J ends, which lost 4 bases and 2 bases, there was a span of 15 bases. Germline lookup yields CDR1 MDHEN and CDR2 SYDVKM. CDR3: CASSSPWDTTYEQYF. CDR3 DNA sequence: TGTGCCAGCAGTTCACCTTGGGACACCACCTACGAGCAGTACTTC.

This chain links TRBV6-5 with TRBJ2-3; 9 bases match TRBD2. The J segment lost 1 base and the V segment lost 8 bases, leaving 7 bases of the junction unmatched. The CDR3 length is 15 residues. Germline CDR1 reads MNHEY; CDR2 reads SVGAGI. The CDR3 loop is CASAGLAGRTDTQYF. The CDR3 region has the DNA TGTGCCAGCGCCGGGCTAGCGGGACGCACAGATACGCAGTATTTT.

The chain couples TRBV10-3 to TRBJ2-7; 7 positions match TRBD1. The CDR3 contains 13 residues. Germline CDR1 is ENHRY and CDR2 is SYGVKD. V shed 4 bases and J 7 bases; nucleotides not matched to a gene: 7. The CDR3 sequence is CAISGQGPGEQYF. The CDR3 DNA follows: TGTGCCATCAGTGGACAGGGACCGGGAGAGCAGTACTTC.

The rearrangement uses TRBV18 and TRBJ2-1; 12 bases fit TRBD2. Germline assignment: CDR1 KGHSH and CDR2 LQKENI. This CDR3 is built from 18 residues. V lost 3 bases to trimming and J lost 4 bases; unmatched junction nucleotides: 10. The CDR3 here is CASSPGTSGLAEYNEQFF. CDR3 bases: TGTGCCAGCTCACCCGGGACTAGCGGGCTCGCCGAATACAATGAGCAGTTCTTC.

The chain uses TRBV25-1 and TRBJ1-2; tentative D call: TRBD1 (5 bases). V was clipped by 11 bases and J by 4 bases, with 17 bases between them. Germline V gives CDR1 MGHDK, CDR2 SYGVNS. The CDR3 is made up of 13 amino acids. DNA for the CDR3: TGTGCCCATGTCCGTACAGGACCCTATGGCTACACCTTC. Protein: CAHVRTGPYGYTF.

CDR3 region: CASSLNLGETQYF. The CDR3 region has the DNA TGTGCCAGCAGCTTAAACTTGGGAGAGACCCAGTACTTC. The chain joins TRBV7-3 to TRBJ2-5; D is ambiguous. Trimming removed 1 base from V and 4 bases from J, with 7 bases in between. Germline CDR1 is SGHTA and CDR2 is FQGTGA. The CDR3 sequence is 13 residues long. The full variable domain, rest sourced from reference TRBV7-3 and TRBJ2-5, is GAGVSQTPSNKVTEKGKYVELRCDPISGHTALYWYRQSLGQGPEFLIYFQGTGAADDSGLPNDRFFAVRPEGSVSTLKIQRTERGDSAVYLCASSLNLGETQYFGPGTRLLVL.

This rearrangement joins TRBV27 to TRBJ2-3; maybe TRBD2 (5 bases). V gave up 2 bases and J gave up 7 bases, with 10 bases separating them. Germline V gene data show CDR1 as MNHEY and CDR2 as SMNVEV (reference sequence). CDR3 size: 13 residues. The DNA of the CDR3 is TGTGCCAGCAGTTTAAGGAGCGGTTATACGCAGTATTTT. It yields the protein CASSLRSGYTQYF.

CDR3 coding DNA: TGTGCCAGCCAAAATGGGGACAGGGCTAGAGAGCAGTACTTC. As protein: CASQNGDRAREQYF. The chain is built from TRBV28 and TRBJ2-7; TRBD1 agrees at 9 bases. V dropped 8 bases and J dropped 7; count of bases not matched to a gene: 12. This CDR3 has 14 amino acids. CDR1 and CDR2 from the germline V gene are MDHEN and SYDVKM.

The chain is built from TRBV6-6 and TRBJ2-2; D gene ambiguous. Germline V gene lookup returns CDR1 MNHNY and CDR2 SVGAGI (reference sequence). The CDR3 extends over 15 amino acids. Between the trimmed V and J ends, which lost 0 bases and 4 bases, there was a span of 9 bases. CDR3 sequence (DNA): TGTGCCAGCAGTTACTCATCCGATCGCACCGGGGAGCTGTTTTTT. It specifies CASSYSSDRTGELFF.

Sample share makes this clone medium-sized (0.01 to 0.1%). The chain has TRBV15 and TRBJ2-6; D uncertain. The V gene lost 2 bases and the J gene lost 0 bases, with 5 bases spanning the gap. Per germline, CDR1 LNHNV and CDR2 YYDKDF (reference sequence). The CDR3 is made up of 15 amino acids. The DNA of the CDR3 is TGTGCCACCAGCAGAACATCCTCTGGGGCCAACGTCCTGACTTTC. This codes for CATSRTSSGANVLTF.

This chain connects TRBV28 to TRBJ2-3; D unclear. V gave up 5 bases and J gave up 2 bases, with 8 bases separating them. The CDR3 covers 13 residues. Germline CDR1 MDHEN, CDR2 SYDVKM. CDR3 DNA: TGTGCCAGCAGTAACAGTTACACAGATACGCAGTATTTT. It encodes CASSNSYTDTQYF.

The rearrangement uses TRBV11-1 and TRBJ1-1; D ambiguous. From germline, CDR1 is SGHAT and CDR2 FQDESV (reference sequence). This CDR3 contains 11 residues. Trimming left V 3 bases short and J 1 base short, with 0 bases between. This CDR3 reads CASSLNTEAFF. DNA for the CDR3: TGTGCCAGCAGCTTGAACACTGAAGCTTTCTTT.

This sequence joins TRBV20-1 and TRBJ2-7, with D unclear. Germline-derived CDR1 and CDR2 are DFQATT and SNEGSKA (reference sequence). This CDR3 has 11 amino acids. The CDR3 region is CSSRKEYEQYF. The CDR3 coding sequence is TGCAGCAGCCGGAAGGAGTACGAGCAGTACTTC.

The chain uses TRBV30 and TRBJ1-4, with D possibly TRBD1 on 6 matching bases. This CDR3 spans 13 amino acids. Germline lookup yields CDR1 GTSNPN and CDR2 SVGIG (reference sequence). With 5 bases removed from V and 12 bases from J, the gap between germline ends came to 19 bases. The CDR3 nucleotides are TGTGCCTGGGACGCCCGCCGGGGGCGGGAACTGTTTTTT. Residues: CAWDARRGRELFF.

This clone was observed once. The gene calls are TRBV5-1 and TRBJ2-1; TRBD2 aligns across 10 bases. V lost 6 bases and J lost 0; bases outside the gene matches: 6. Looked up from germline, CDR1 is SGHRS and CDR2 is YFSETQ. This CDR3 is built from 16 residues. For the CDR3, the DNA is TGCGCCAGCATGCGGACTAGCGGTTACTCCTACAATGAGCAGTTCTTC. Translation: CASMRTSGYSYNEQFF. Complete variable domain (other parts from reference TRBV5-1 and TRBJ2-1): KAGVTQTPRYLIKTRGQQVTLSCSPISGHRSVSWYQQTPGQGLQFLFEYFSETQRNKGNFPGRFSGRQFSNSRSEMNVSTLELGDSALYLCASMRTSGYSYNEQFFGPGTRLTVL.

This sequence joins TRBV2 and TRBJ2-5; unclear D gene. Per the germline V gene, CDR1 is SNHLY and CDR2 is FYNNEI. CDR3 length: 10 residues. V was clipped by 11 bases and J by 2 bases, with 6 bases between them. The CDR3 reads CAGGQETQYF. The CDR3 bases are TGTGCCGGTGGACAAGAGACCCAGTACTTC.

The chain joins TRBV5-6 to TRBJ2-5; weak D call: TRBD2 (5 bases). The V gene lost 5 bases and the J gene lost 3 bases, with 17 bases spanning the gap. The germline CDR1 and CDR2 sequences are SGHDT and YYEEEE. The CDR3 totals 15 residues. Here the CDR3 DNA reads TGTGCCAGCAGAGTTGCAAGGACCGGGAAAGAGACCCAGTACTTC. The encoded protein is CASRVARTGKETQYF.